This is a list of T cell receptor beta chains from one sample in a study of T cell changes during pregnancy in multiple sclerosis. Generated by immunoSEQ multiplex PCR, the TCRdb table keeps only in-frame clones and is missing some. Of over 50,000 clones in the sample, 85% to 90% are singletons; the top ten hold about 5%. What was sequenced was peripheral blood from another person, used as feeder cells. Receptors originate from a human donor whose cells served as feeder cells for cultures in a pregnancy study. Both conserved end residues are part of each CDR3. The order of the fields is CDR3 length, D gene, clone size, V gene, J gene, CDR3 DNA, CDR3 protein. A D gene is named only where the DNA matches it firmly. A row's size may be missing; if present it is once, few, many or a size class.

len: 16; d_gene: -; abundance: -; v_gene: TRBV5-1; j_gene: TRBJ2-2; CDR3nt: TGCGCCAGCAGCTTGGCGGGCAGGGCGAACACCGGGGAGCTGTTTTTT; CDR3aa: CASSLAGRANTGELFF
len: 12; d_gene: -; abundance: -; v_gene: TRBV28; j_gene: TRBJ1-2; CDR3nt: TGTGCCAGCACCCCGAATGCTGATGGCTACACCTTC; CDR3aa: CASTPNADGYTF
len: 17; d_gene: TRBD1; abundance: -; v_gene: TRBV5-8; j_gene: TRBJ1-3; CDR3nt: TGTGCCAGCAGCTTTCGCGAAAGGACAGGGAGTGGAAACACCATATATTTT; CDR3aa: CASSFRERTGSGNTIYF
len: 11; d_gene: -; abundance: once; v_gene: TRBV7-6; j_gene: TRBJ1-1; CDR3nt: TGTGCCAGCGGAAAATACACTGAAGCTTTCTTT; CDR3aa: CASGKYTEAFF
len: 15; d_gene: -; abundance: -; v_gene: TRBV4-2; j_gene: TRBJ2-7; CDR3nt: TGTGCCAGCAGCCAAGATCGGTCCCAGCCACGGGAGCAGTACTTC; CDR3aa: CASSQDRSQPREQYF
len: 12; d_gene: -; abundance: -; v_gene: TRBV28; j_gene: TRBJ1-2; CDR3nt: TGTGCCAGCAGTTTCCACGGTGATGGCTACACCTTC; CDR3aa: CASSFHGDGYTF
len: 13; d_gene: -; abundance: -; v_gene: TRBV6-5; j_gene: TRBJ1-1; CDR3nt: TGTGCCAGCAGCCCCTTGGGGGCCACTGAAGCTTTCTTT; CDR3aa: CASSPLGATEAFF
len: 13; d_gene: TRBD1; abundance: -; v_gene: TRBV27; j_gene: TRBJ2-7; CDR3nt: TGTGCCAGCAGTCGGGACAGATCCTACGAGCAGTACTTC; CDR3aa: CASSRDRSYEQYF
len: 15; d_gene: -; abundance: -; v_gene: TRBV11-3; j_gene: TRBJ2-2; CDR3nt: TGTGCCAGCAGCTTCCGGCAGGGACACACCGGGGAGCTGTTTTTT; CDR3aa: CASSFRQGHTGELFF
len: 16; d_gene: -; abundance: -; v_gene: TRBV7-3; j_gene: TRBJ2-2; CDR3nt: TGTGCCAGCAGCTTCCGTGCCCCTCCTTACACCGGGGAGCTGTTTTTT; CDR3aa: CASSFRAPPYTGELFF
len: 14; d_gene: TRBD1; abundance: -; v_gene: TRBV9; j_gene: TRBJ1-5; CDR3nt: TGTGCCAGCAGCGTGACAGGGGGCGAGCAGCCCCAGCATTTT; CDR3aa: CASSVTGGEQPQHF
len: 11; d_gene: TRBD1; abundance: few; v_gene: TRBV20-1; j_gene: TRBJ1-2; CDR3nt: TGCAGTGCTCAGGGGGGCTATGGCTACACCTTC; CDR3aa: CSAQGGYGYTF
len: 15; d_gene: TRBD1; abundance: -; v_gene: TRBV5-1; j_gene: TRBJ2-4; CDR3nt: TGCGCCAGCAGCCCCCTGGACAGGGTCGATCCTATTCAGTACTTC; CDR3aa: CASSPLDRVDPIQYF
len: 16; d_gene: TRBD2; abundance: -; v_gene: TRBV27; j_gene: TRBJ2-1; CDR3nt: TGTGCCAGCAGTTTAACGACTAGCGGGAGAGGGAATGAGCAGTTCTTC; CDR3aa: CASSLTTSGRGNEQFF
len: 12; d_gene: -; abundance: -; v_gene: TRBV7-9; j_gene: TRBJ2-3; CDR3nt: TGTGCCAGCAGCTTATCCGCCGATACGCAGTATTTT; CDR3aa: CASSLSADTQYF
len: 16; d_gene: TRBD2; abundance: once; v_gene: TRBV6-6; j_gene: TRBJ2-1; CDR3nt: TGTGCCAGCAGTTACTCTGGGCGGGGGGCTCGTGGTGAGCAGTTCTTC; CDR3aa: CASSYSGRGARGEQFF
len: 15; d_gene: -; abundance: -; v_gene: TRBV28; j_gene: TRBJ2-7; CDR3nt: TGTGCCAGCAGACTGGGGGCCCGGGAGGTCTACGAGCAGTACTTC; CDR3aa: CASRLGAREVYEQYF
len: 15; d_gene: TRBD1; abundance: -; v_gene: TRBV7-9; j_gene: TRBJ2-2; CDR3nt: TGTGCCAGCAGCCTCGGGACAGGCTCCGCCGGGGAGCTGTTTTTT; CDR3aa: CASSLGTGSAGELFF
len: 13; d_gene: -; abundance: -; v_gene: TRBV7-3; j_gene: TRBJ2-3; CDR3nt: TGTGCCAGCAGCTTGGATAACACAGATACGCAGTATTTT; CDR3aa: CASSLDNTDTQYF
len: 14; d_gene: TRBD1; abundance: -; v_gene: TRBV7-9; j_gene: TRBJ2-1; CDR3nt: TGTGCCAGCAGCTCATTGTGGGACAGTTTCGAGCAGTTCTTC; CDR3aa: CASSSLWDSFEQFF
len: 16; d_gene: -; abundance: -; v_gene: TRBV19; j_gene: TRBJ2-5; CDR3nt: TGTGCCAGTAGTATGATCGGCCGGGTGCTCCAAGAGACCCAGTACTTC; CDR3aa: CASSMIGRVLQETQYF
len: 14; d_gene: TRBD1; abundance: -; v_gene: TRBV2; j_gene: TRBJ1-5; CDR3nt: TGTGCCAGCTGGACAGGGGGCGCCGGGCAGCCCCAGCATTTT; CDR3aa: CASWTGGAGQPQHF
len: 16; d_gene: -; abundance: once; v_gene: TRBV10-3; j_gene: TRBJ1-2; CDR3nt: TGTGCCATCAGTGAGTCTAGGAGGGCCCGTAACTATGGCTACACCTTC; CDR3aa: CAISESRRARNYGYTF
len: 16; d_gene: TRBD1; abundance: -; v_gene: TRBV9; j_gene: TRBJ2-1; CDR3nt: TGTGCCAGCAGCGGATACACAGGGGCGGGTTACAATGAGCAGTTCTTC; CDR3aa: CASSGYTGAGYNEQFF
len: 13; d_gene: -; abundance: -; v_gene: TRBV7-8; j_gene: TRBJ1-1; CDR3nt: TGTGCCAGCAGCTTAGTAGAGAACACTGAAGCTTTCTTT; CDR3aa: CASSLVENTEAFF
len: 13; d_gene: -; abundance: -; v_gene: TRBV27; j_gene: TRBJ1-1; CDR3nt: TGTGCCAGCAGCGAGGGAAACCTCAAAGGGGCTTTCTTT; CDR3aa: CASSEGNLKGAFF
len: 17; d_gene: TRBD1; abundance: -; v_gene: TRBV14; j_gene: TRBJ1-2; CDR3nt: TGTGCCAGCAGCCAAGATAGGTTGGGGACAGGGGGCTATGGCTACACCTTC; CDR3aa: CASSQDRLGTGGYGYTF
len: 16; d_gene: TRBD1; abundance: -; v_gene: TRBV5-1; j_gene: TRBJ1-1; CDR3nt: TGCGCCAGCAGCTTAGGGACAGGATATCGAGACACTGAAGCTTTCTTT; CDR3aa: CASSLGTGYRDTEAFF
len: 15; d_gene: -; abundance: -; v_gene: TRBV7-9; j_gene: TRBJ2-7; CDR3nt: TGTGCCAGCAGCTTAATTAAGGGGATCCCCTACGAGCAGTACTTC; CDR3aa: CASSLIKGIPYEQYF
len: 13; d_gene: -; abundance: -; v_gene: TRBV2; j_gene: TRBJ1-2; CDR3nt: TGTGCCAGCAGCCCCAACCCGGCATATGGCTACACCTTC; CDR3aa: CASSPNPAYGYTF
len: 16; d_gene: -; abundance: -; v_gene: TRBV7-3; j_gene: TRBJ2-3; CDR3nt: TGTGCCAGCAGCTCGGGACTGCACGTTAGCACAGATACGCAGTATTTT; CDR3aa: CASSSGLHVSTDTQYF
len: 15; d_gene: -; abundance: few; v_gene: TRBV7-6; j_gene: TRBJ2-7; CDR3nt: TGTGCCAGCAGCTTAAGACAGGCCTCCACCTACGAGCAGTACTTC; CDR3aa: CASSLRQASTYEQYF
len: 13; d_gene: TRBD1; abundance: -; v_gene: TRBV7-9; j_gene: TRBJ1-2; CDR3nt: TGTGCCAGCAGAGAGACAGGGGATGGTGGCTACACCTTC; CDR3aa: CASRETGDGGYTF
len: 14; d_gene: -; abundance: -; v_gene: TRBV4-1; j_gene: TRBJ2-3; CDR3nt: TGCGCCAGCAGCCGAGGAGGAAGCACAGATACGCAGTATTTT; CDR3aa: CASSRGGSTDTQYF
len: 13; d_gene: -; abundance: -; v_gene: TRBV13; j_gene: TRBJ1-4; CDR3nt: TGTGCCAGCAGGCGGGGGCCGGGGGAAAAACTGTTTTTT; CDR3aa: CASRRGPGEKLFF
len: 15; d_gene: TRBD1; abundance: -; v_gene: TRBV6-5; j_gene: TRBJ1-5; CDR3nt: TGTGCCAGCAGTCGGACAGGGTCTAGCAATCAGCCCCAGCATTTT; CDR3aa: CASSRTGSSNQPQHF
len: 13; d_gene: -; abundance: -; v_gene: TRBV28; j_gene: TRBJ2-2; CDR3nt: TGTGCCGCCCGTGACATTAACACCGGGGAGCTGTTTTTT; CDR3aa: CAARDINTGELFF
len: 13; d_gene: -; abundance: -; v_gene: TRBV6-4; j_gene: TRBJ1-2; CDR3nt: TGTGCCAGCAGTGACTCGGATGGAGATGGCTACACCTTC; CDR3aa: CASSDSDGDGYTF
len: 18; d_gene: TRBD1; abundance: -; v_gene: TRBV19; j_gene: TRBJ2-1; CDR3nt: TGTGCCAGTAGGCCCAGGTCGGGACAGGGTAGCTCCTACAATGAGCAGTTCTTC; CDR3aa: CASRPRSGQGSSYNEQFF
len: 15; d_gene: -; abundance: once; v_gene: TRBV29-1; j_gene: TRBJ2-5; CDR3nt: TGCAGCGTTGAAGATCGAAGGGTCGGGCAAGAGACCCAGTACTTC; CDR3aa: CSVEDRRVGQETQYF
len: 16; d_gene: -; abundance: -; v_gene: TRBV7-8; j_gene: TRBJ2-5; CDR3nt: TGTGCCAGCAGCCCTCTCGTTCTGGCTCTCGGGGCGACCCAGTACTTC; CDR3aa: CASSPLVLALGATQYF
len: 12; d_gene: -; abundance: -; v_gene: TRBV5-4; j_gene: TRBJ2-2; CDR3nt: TGTGCCAGCAGCCTAGAGGCCGGGGAGCTGTTTTTT; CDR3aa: CASSLEAGELFF
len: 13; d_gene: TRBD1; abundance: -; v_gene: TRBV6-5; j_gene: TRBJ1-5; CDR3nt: TGTGCCACCTCACAGGGGCGGGTTCAGCCCCAGCATTTT; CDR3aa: CATSQGRVQPQHF
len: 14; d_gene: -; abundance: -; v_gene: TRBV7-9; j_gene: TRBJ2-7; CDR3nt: TGTGCCAGCAGCACCCGGGAAGCTTCCTACGAGCAGTACTTC; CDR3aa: CASSTREASYEQYF
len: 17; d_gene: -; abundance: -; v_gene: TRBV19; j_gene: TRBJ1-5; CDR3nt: TGTGCCAGTAGTACCCCCCCGGGGGCGACTAGCAATCAGCCCCAGCATTTT; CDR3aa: CASSTPPGATSNQPQHF
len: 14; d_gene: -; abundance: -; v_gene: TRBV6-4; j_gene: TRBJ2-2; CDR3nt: TGTGCCAGCAGTGTCGACAGGAACACCGGGGAGCTGTTTTTT; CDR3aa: CASSVDRNTGELFF
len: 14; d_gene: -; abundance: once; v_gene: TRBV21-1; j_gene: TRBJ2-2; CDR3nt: TGTGCCAGCAGCACGATTGGACGCACCGGGGAGCTGTTTTTT; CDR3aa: CASSTIGRTGELFF
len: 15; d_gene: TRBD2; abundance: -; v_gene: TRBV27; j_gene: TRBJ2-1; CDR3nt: TGTGCCAGCAGTTTCGCTAGCGGGACCTACAATGAGCAGTTCTTC; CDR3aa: CASSFASGTYNEQFF
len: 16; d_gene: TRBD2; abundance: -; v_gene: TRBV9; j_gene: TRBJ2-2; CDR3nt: TGTGCCAGCAGCGTCGGACTAGCGTTCGATGGCGGGGAGCTGTTTTTT; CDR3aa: CASSVGLAFDGGELFF
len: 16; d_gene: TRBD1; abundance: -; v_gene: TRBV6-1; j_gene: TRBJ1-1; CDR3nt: TGTGCCAGCAGTGAAGCGCAGGGGGTCGATAGCGCTGAAGCTTTCTTT; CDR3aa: CASSEAQGVDSAEAFF
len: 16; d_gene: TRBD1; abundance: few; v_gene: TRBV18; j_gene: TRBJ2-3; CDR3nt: TGTGCCAGCTCACGAGGGACAGGGGGCGCGGGAGATACGCAGTATTTT; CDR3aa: CASSRGTGGAGDTQYF
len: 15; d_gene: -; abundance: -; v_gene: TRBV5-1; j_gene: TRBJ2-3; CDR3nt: TGCGCCAGCAGCTTGGATGGGGGCTACACAGATACGCAGTATTTT; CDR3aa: CASSLDGGYTDTQYF
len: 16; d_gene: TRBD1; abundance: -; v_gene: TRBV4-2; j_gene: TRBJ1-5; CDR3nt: TGTGCCAGCAGCCTAGGAACAGGGGGCGGTTTTCAGCCCCAGCATTTT; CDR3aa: CASSLGTGGGFQPQHF
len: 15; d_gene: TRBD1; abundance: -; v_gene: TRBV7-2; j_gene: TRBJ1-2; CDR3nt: TGTGCCAGCAGCTTCGCCGGGACAGGGGGCGATGGCTACACCTTC; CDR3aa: CASSFAGTGGDGYTF
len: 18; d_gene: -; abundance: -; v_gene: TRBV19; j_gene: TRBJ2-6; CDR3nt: TGTGCCAGTAGCGGGACGCCAACTCCCCGCTCTGGGGCCAACGTCCTGACTTTC; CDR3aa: CASSGTPTPRSGANVLTF
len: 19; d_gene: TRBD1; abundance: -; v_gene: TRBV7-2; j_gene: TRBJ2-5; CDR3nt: TGTGCCAGCAGCTTAGAATACTACAGGGGAGTATCCAATAGGGAGACCCAGTACTTC; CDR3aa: CASSLEYYRGVSNRETQYF
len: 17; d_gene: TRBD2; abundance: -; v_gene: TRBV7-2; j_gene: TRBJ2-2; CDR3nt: TGTGCCAGCAGCTCACAAGCGGGAGCGGTGAACACCGGGGAGCTGTTTTTT; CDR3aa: CASSSQAGAVNTGELFF
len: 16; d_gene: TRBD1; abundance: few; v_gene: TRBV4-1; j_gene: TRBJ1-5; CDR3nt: TGCGCCAGCAGCCAAGATAGGGCAGGGGGCCAGCAGCCCCAGCATTTT; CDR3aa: CASSQDRAGGQQPQHF